Each of the 9 T cell receptor beta chains below was sequenced from the same sample in a study of radiation and T cells in renal cell carcinoma. This table comes from immunoSEQ multiplex PCR, and its TCRdb copy is limited to in-frame clones, with some not included. The sample shows about 20,000 clones, over 70% of them seen only once. Time point given: baseline pretreatment blood. The treatment was: 15 Gy SBRT to primary tumor, nephrectomy 4 weeks later. The starting material was blood, obtained from a patient whose treatment included radiotherapy and nephrectomy. The receptors derive from a man aged 55 to 70 with renal cell carcinoma.

The chain carries TRBV18 and TRBJ2-1; D not resolved. The germline V gene has CDR1 KGHSH and CDR2 LQKENI. The V gene lost 1 base and the J gene lost 3 bases, with 7 bases spanning the gap. This CDR3 spans 14 amino acids. CDR3: CASSPQGYYNEQFF. CDR3 DNA sequence: TGTGCCAGCTCACCACAGGGTTACTACAATGAGCAGTTCTTC.

The CDR3 region is CATEGPTPYEQYF. The CDR3, as DNA: TGCGCCACTGAGGGACCGACACCCTACGAGCAGTACTTC. The chain combines TRBV23-1 with TRBJ2-7, with D possibly called TRBD1 or TRBD2 (5 bases each). TRBV23-1 is given ORF status, its function remaining uncertain. The CDR3 is made up of 13 amino acids. V gave up 10 bases and J gave up 2 bases, with 15 bases separating them.

This clone was observed a single time. This sequence joins TRBV30 and TRBJ2-1; TRBD2 agrees at 7 bases. The CDR3 is 14 amino acids. In germline, CDR1 is GTSNPN, CDR2 SVGIG (reference sequence). Unmatched junction bases numbered 12, after V lost 6 bases and J lost 7 bases. The CDR3 bases are TGTGCCTGCACTCCTCCGGGAGGTGGGAATGAGCAGTTCTTC. It yields the protein CACTPPGGGNEQFF.

This clone was detected only once. J is TRBJ2-7 and V is TRBV10-1; D is perhaps TRBD2 (6 bases). V was clipped by 3 bases and J by 4 bases, with 13 bases between them. This CDR3 is built from 14 residues. Germline-derived CDR1 and CDR2 are WNHNN and SYGVQD (reference sequence). CDR3 region: CASSDRRAAYEQYF. DNA for the CDR3: TGCGCCAGCAGTGATCGGAGGGCCGCGTACGAGCAGTACTTC.

The V and J genes are TRBV9 and TRBJ2-2, with D unclear. Trimming cost V 4 bases and J 3 bases, with 16 bases left between them. The CDR3 length is 16 residues. Germline lookup yields CDR1 SGDLS and CDR2 YYNGEE. The CDR3: CASSYRRTPDTGELFF. CDR3 bases: TGTGCCAGCAGCTACCGACGTACCCCCGACACCGGGGAGCTGTTTTTT. Supplemented by reference TRBV9 and TRBJ2-2, the full variable domain reads DSGVTQTPKHLITATGQRVTLRCSPRSGDLSVYWYQQSLDQGLQFLIQYYNGEERAKGNILERFSAQQFPDLHSELNLSSLELGDSALYFCASSYRRTPDTGELFFGEGSRLTVL.

V is TRBV11-2 and J is TRBJ2-7; 8 nucleotides agree with TRBD1. CDR1 and CDR2 (germline): SGHAT, FQNNGV. This CDR3 has 14 amino acids. Germline trimming cut 3 bases from V and 7 bases from J; bases unmatched to any gene: 8. The CDR3 coding sequence is TGTGCCAGCAGCTTCCGAGGACAGGGCGGTGAGCAGTACTTC. Protein product: CASSFRGQGGEQYF.

A single count supports this clone. The chain uses TRBV19 and TRBJ1-3; D not certain. The CDR3 runs 15 residues. V was clipped by 5 bases and J by 0 bases, with 11 bases between them. Germline CDR1 is LNHDA and CDR2 is SQIVND (reference sequence). CDR3 protein: CASSLEFRSGNTIYF. In DNA, the CDR3 is TGTGCCAGTAGTTTGGAGTTTCGCTCTGGAAACACCATATATTTT. Variable domain in full (rest from reference TRBV19 and TRBJ1-3): DGGITQSPKYLFRKEGQNVTLSCEQNLNHDAMYWYRQDPGQGLRLIYYSQIVNDFQKGDIAEGYSVSREKKESFPLTVTSAQKNPTAFYLCASSLEFRSGNTIYFGEGSWLTVV.

The V gene is TRBV11-2, the J gene TRBJ1-1; weak D call: TRBD1 (6 bases). There are 15 residues in the CDR3. Germline V CDR1 and CDR2: SGHAT, FQNNGV. V was pared by 2 bases and J by 0 bases, with 10 bases between. The CDR3 nucleotides read TGTGCCAGCAGCTTAAGCAGGGGCCTGAACACTGAAGCTTTCTTT. It codes for CASSLSRGLNTEAFF.

This rearrangement joins TRBV19 to TRBJ2-3; 7 bases align to TRBD2. After removal of 2 bases from V and 4 bases from J, the junction contained 6 bases not matched to a gene. The CDR3 totals 15 residues. Germline V gene lookup returns CDR1 LNHDA and CDR2 SQIVND (reference sequence). The CDR3 reads CASSISLAVADTQYF. The CDR3, as DNA: TGTGCCAGTAGTATATCGCTAGCGGTGGCAGATACGCAGTATTTT.